Described below is a single T cell receptor beta chain sequence and its context. The antigen is not known. This sample was taken from a study of shared clonotypes between healthy human individuals. Study context: CD4 naive cells filled three plates per donor, CD4 memory three, CD8 naive two and CD8 memory one. Overall study results and limits: Shared clonotypes: roughly 4.7% naive CD4, roughly 3.5% naive CD8, around 2.2% memory CD4, more than 0.3% memory CD8. Sorted-subset samples were not fully sequenced, rarefaction indicated.

In the sorted-subset replicate PCRs, approximately 200 ng DNA, 25,000 to 35,000 T cell genomes, was used. Clones were sequenced by immunoSEQ multiplex PCR, and TCRdb holds only the in-frame ones, with some missing. There are about 2,200,000 clones in the sample; roughly 91% occur only once, and 1.7% lies in the top ten. CD45RO-negative, CCR7-positively selected cells formed the naive CD8 fraction, excluding terminally differentiated effector memory CD45RA+ cells. The CDR3 is made up of 14 amino acids. Per the germline V gene, CDR1 is SGHNT and CDR2 is YYREEE (reference sequence). The V end lost 5 bases, the J end lost 6 bases, and 17 bases lay between the germline ends.

This receptor was obtained from a man aged 18 to 30 in good health. Some clones in this sample may be carry-over from other donors' samples. This chain joins TRBV5-4 and TRBJ1-1; D perhaps matches TRBD1 (6 bases). Sequenced input: naive CD8+ T cells from PBMCs. The CDR3 DNA follows: TGTGCCAGCAGGGAGCCCGGGACAACGGCTGAAGCTTTCTTT. Translated, it gives CASREPGTTAEAFF.